Reported below is one TCR beta chain. Antigen specificity is unknown. TCRdb's copy holds only in-frame clones and misses some; the assay was immunoSEQ multiplex PCR. This sample has roughly 67,000 clones, with approximately 91% found just once. The source of the sample is a study of lymphopenia after photon versus proton radiotherapy. Overall study findings and caveats: Post-nadir TCR diversity decline inversely tracked overall survival among those who died. Photon-treated patients lost naive T cells and TCR diversity; proton-treated stayed stable. Oligoclonal CD8+ Temra expansion after nadir drove photon patients' diversity drop. Authors raise, but do not show, better survival with proton therapy.

Trimming removed 4 bases from V and 1 base from J; junction bases left unmatched: 3. In germline, CDR1 is SQVTM, CDR2 ANQGSEA. This CDR3 comprises 14 residues. Sample: peripheral blood, taken from a patient treated with photon-based radiotherapy. This clonotype was sampled from a woman between 65 and 79 years old with pancreatic cancer. This sequence joins TRBV29-1 and TRBJ1-1, with 10 nucleotides matching TRBD1. Written as DNA, the CDR3 is TGCAGCGTTGTTAGACAGGGGGCGAACACTGAAGCTTTCTTT. Translation gives CSVVRQGANTEAFF.